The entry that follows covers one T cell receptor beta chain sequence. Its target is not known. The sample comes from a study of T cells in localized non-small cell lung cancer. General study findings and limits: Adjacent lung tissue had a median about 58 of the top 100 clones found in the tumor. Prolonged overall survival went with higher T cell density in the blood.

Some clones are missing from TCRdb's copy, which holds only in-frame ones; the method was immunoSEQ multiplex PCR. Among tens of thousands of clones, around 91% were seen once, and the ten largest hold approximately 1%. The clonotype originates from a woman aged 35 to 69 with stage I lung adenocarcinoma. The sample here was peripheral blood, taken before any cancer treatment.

This CDR3 reads CASSSGYGEIEQFF. CDR3 bases: TGTGCCAGCAGTTCCGGTTATGGGGAGATTGAGCAGTTCTTC. The V and J genes are TRBV6-5 and TRBJ2-1, with a tentative D call TRBD2 (5 bases). The CDR3 is 14 amino acids. The germline V and J ends were trimmed by 4 bases and 9 bases, with 16 bases remaining between them. CDR1 is MNHEY and CDR2 is SVGAGI in the germline V gene.